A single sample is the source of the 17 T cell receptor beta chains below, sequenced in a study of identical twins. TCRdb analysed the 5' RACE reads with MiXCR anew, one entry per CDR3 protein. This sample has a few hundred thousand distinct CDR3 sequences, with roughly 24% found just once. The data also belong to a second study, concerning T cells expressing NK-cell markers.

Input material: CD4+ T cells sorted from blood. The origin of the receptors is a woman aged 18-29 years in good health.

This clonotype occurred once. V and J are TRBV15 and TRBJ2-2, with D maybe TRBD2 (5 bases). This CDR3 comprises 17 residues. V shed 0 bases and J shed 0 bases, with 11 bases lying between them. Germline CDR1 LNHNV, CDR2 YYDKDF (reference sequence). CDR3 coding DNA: TGTGCCACCAGCAGAGAAAGGGAGCTCGCGAACACCGGGGAGCTGTTTTTT. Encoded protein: CATSRERELANTGELFF.

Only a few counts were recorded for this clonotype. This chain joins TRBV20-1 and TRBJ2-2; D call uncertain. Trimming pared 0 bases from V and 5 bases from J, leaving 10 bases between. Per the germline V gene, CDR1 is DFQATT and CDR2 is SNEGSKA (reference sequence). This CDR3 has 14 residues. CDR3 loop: CSARDWVATGELFF. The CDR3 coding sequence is TGCAGTGCTAGAGATTGGGTGGCTACCGGGGAGCTGTTTTTT.

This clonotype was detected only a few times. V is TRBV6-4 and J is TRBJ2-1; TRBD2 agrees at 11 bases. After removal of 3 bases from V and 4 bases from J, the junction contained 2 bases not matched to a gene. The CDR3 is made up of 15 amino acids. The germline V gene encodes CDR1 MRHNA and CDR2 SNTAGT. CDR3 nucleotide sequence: TGTGCCAGCAGTGAGGGACTAGCGGAATACAATGAGCAGTTCTTC. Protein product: CASSEGLAEYNEQFF.

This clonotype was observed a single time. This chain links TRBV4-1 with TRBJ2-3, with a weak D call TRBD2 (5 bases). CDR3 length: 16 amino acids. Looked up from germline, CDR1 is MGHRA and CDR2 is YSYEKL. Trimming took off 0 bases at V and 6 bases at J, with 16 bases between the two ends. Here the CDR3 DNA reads TGCGCCAGCAGCCAAGACATAGCGTTGGAGCTGGATACGCAGTATTTT. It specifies CASSQDIALELDTQYF.

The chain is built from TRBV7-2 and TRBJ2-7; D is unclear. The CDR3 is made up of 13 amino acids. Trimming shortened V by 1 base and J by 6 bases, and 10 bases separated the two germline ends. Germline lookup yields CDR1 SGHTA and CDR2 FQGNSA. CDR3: CASSLGPDREQYF. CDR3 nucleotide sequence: TGTGCCAGCAGCTTAGGCCCTGACCGCGAGCAGTACTTC.

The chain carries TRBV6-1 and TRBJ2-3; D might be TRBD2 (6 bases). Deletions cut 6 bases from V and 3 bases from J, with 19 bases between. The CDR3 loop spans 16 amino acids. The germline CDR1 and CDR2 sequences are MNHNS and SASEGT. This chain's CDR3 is CASRIRDFTLTDTQYF. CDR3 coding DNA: TGTGCCAGCAGGATAAGGGACTTCACGCTGACAGATACGCAGTATTTT.

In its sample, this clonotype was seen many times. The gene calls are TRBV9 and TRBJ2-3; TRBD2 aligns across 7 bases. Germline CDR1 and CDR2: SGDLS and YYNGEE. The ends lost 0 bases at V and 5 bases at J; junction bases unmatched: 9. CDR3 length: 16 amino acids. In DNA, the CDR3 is TGTGCCAGCAGCGTAGAGACGGGGGGAAGATTAGATACGCAGTATTTT. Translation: CASSVETGGRLDTQYF. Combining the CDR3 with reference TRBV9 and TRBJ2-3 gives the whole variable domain DSGVTQTPKHLITATGQRVTLRCSPRSGDLSVYWYQQSLDQGLQFLIQYYNGEERAKGNILERFSAQQFPDLHSELNLSSLELGDSALYFCASSVETGGRLDTQYFGPGTRLTVL.

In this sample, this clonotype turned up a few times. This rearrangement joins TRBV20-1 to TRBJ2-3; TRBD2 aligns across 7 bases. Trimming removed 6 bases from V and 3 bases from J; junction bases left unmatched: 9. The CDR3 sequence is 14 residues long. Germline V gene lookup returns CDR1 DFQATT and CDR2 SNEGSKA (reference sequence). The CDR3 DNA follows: TGCAGTGCCCGAAGACTAGCAAGGACAGATACGCAGTATTTT. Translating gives CSARRLARTDTQYF.

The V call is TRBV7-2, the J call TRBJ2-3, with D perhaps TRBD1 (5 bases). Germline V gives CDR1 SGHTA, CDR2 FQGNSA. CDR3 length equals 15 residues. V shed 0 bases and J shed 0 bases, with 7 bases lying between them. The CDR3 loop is CASSLAGRSTDTQYF. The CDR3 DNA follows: TGTGCCAGCAGCTTAGCGGGGCGGAGCACAGATACGCAGTATTTT.

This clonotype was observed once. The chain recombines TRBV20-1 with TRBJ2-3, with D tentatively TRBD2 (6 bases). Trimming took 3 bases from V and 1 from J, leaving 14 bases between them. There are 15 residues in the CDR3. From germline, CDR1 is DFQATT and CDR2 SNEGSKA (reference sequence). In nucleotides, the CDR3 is TGCAGTGCTAGTCACCTAGCGAGACGCACAGATACGCAGTATTTT. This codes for CSASHLARRTDTQYF.

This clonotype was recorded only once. CDR3 nucleotide sequence: TGTGCCAGCAGCTTAACCGCCCCTAGTGAGACCCAGTACTTC. Protein: CASSLTAPSETQYF. The chain combines TRBV7-9 with TRBJ2-5; no definite D call. V dropped 2 bases and J dropped 5 bases, with 12 bases sitting between them. The CDR3 is 14 residues long. In germline, CDR1 is SEHNR, CDR2 FQNEAQ (reference sequence).

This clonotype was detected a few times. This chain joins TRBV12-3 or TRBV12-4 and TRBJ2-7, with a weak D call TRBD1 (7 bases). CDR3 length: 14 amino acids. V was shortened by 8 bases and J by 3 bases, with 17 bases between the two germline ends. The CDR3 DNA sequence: TGTGCCAGCTCCCCTGGGGGGACAGACTACGAGCAGTACTTC. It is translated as CASSPGGTDYEQYF.

The CDR3 nucleotides read TGTGCCAGCACTATAGCGGGATACAATGAGCAGTTCTTC. Translated, it gives CASTIAGYNEQFF. J is TRBJ2-1 and V is TRBV6-2 or TRBV6-3; TRBD2 matches at 8 bases. The CDR3 runs to 13 residues. Germline assignment: CDR1 MNHEY and CDR2 SVGEGT. Trimming cost V 7 bases and J 4 bases; bases outside gene matches: 3.

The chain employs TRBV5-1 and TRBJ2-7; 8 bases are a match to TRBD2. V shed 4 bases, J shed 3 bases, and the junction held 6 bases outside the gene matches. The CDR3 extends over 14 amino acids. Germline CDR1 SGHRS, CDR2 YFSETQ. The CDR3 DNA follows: TGCGCCAGCAGCGGTAGCGGGGTTCACTACGAGCAGTACTTC. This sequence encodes CASSGSGVHYEQYF.

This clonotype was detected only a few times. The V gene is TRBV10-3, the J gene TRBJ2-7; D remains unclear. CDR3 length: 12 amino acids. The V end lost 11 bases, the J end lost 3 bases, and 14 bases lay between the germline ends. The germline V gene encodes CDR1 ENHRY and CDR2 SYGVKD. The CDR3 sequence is CAVVAADYEQYF. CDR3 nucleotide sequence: TGTGCCGTCGTAGCAGCAGACTACGAGCAGTACTTC.

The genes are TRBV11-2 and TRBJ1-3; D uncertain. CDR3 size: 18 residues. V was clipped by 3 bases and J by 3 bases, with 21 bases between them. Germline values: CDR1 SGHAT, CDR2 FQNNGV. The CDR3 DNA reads TGTGCCAGCAGCTTTTTTGATCGGATTGGCATCTTTGGAAACACCATATATTTT. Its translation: CASSFFDRIGIFGNTIYF.

This CDR3 reads CASSLATGGQETQYF. The DNA of the CDR3 is TGTGCCAGCAGTTTAGCGACAGGTGGCCAAGAGACCCAGTACTTC. The chain employs TRBV12-3 or TRBV12-4 and TRBJ2-5; D might be TRBD1 (6 bases). The V end lost 0 bases, the J end lost 1 base, and 9 bases lay between the germline ends. This CDR3 is built from 15 residues.